The next 24 T cell receptor beta chains were all read from a single sample in a study of shared clonotypes between healthy human individuals. Naive-designated CD8 cells lacked CD45RO, were positively enriched for CCR7, and omitted terminally differentiated effector memory CD45RA+ cells. The table came from immunoSEQ multiplex PCR; TCRdb's copy has only in-frame clones and leaves some out. Here the sample spans about 680,000 clones, 90% to 95% being singletons. The sample taken for sequencing was naive CD8+ T cells sorted from blood. The receptors originated from a man under 40 in good health.

V usage is TRBV7-2 and J usage is TRBJ2-2, with 11 positions matching TRBD2. The CDR3 covers 16 residues. Germline trimming cut 1 base from V and 8 bases from J; bases unmatched to any gene: 6. Germline assignment: CDR1 SGHTA and CDR2 FQGNSA. Here the CDR3 reads CASSLVLAGVGGELFF. DNA of the CDR3: TGTGCCAGCAGCTTAGTACTAGCGGGAGTAGGGGGGGAGCTGTTTTTT.

This rearrangement joins TRBV9 to TRBJ2-7, with a tentative D call TRBD2 (6 bases). The length of the CDR3 is 13 residues. The germline CDR1 and CDR2 sequences are SGDLS and YYNGEE. Trimming stripped 2 bases from V and 7 bases from J, with 13 bases between. CDR3 sequence (DNA): TGTGCCAGCAGCGTTGGAGGGGTGGAGGAGCAGTACTTC. Translation gives CASSVGGVEEQYF.

The CDR3 DNA reads as TGTGCCAGCAGTTACGTACTAGCGGGAGGGATTGAGCAGTTCTTC. It specifies CASSYVLAGGIEQFF. The chain links TRBV6-6 to TRBJ2-1; 13 bases align to TRBD2. CDR1 and CDR2 (germline): MNHNY, SVGAGI (reference sequence). With V trimmed by 2 bases and J by 9 bases, 4 bases remained unmatched. The CDR3 is made up of 15 amino acids.

As to this clone: The identical CDR3 is also encoded by other nucleotide sequences in the sample. This chain joins TRBV19 and TRBJ2-7; TRBD2 matches 11 bases. The V and J ends lost 7 bases and 4 bases, in that order; junction bases with no gene match: 6. CDR1 and CDR2 (germline): LNHDA, SQIVND (reference sequence). CDR3 size: 14 residues. The CDR3 DNA sequence: TGTGCCAGTACCCCGACTAGCGGGACTTACGAGCAGTACTTC. Protein sequence: CASTPTSGTYEQYF.

V is TRBV5-8 and J is TRBJ2-3, with D tentatively TRBD1 or TRBD2 (5 bases each). Germline assignment: CDR1 SGHTS and CDR2 YDEGEE. V was cut by 2 bases and J by 3 bases, with 28 bases left in between. The length of the CDR3 is 20 residues. This CDR3 reads CASSLGTISYSMFGTDTQYF. As DNA, the CDR3 is TGTGCCAGCAGCTTAGGGACCATCTCGTACTCGATGTTTGGAACAGATACGCAGTATTTT. The whole variable domain, remainder taken from reference TRBV5-8 and TRBJ2-3, is EAGVTQSPTHLIKTRGQQATLRCSPISGHTSVYWYQQALGLGLQFLLWYDEGEERNRGNFPPRFSGRQFPNYSSELNVNALELEDSALYLCASSLGTISYSMFGTDTQYFGPGTRLTVL.

The CDR3 region has the DNA TGTGCCAGCAGTTACTCTTTCAGGGTGAACACTGAAGCTTTCTTT. This encodes CASSYSFRVNTEAFF. The chain is built from TRBV6-5 and TRBJ1-1; maybe TRBD1 (5 bases). V lost 0 bases and J lost 0, with 8 bases in between. Germline V gene sequence: CDR1 MNHEY, CDR2 SVGAGI. This CDR3 comprises 15 residues.

V is TRBV15 and J is TRBJ1-1, with no clear D. Looked up from germline, CDR1 is LNHNV and CDR2 is YYDKDF (reference sequence). CDR3 length: 14 residues. Trimming pared 3 bases from V and 6 bases from J, leaving 14 bases between. The CDR3 reads CATSRAEQKPEAFF. CDR3 in DNA: TGTGCCACCAGCAGGGCGGAACAGAAGCCTGAAGCTTTCTTT.

This chain links TRBV5-1 with TRBJ1-1, with TRBD1 matching 8 bases. Germline V gene data show CDR1 as SGHRS and CDR2 as YFSETQ. J gave up 6 bases and V 0 bases, and 4 bases lay outside the gene matches. This CDR3 is 14 amino acids long. CDR3 coding DNA: TGCGCCAGCAGCTTGGGCCGACAGGGGCCTGAAGCTTTCTTT. Its translation is CASSLGRQGPEAFF.

V is TRBV7-9 and J is TRBJ1-2; no firm D call. The CDR3 has 14 residues. Trimming took off 2 bases at V and 4 bases at J, with 11 bases between the two ends. Germline assignment: CDR1 SEHNR and CDR2 FQNEAQ (reference sequence). The CDR3 is CASSLSTASYGYTF. The DNA of the CDR3 is TGTGCCAGCAGCTTATCAACCGCCTCCTATGGCTACACCTTC.

This chain joins TRBV29-1 and TRBJ2-3, with D perhaps matching TRBD1 (5 bases). V shed 7 bases and J shed 4 bases, with 12 bases lying between them. This CDR3 contains 12 residues. Germline CDR1 reads SQVTM; CDR2 reads ANQGSEA. In DNA form, the CDR3 reads TGCAGCGACCAGGACATCTCAGATACGCAGTATTTT. Translated: CSDQDISDTQYF.

This clone was counted once. This chain uses TRBV4-3 with TRBJ2-2; maybe TRBD1 (6 bases). Trimming shortened V by 1 base and J by 0 bases, and 12 bases separated the two germline ends. CDR1 and CDR2 from the germline V gene are LGHNA and YSLEER. CDR3 size: 17 residues. In DNA, the CDR3 is TGCGCCAGCAGCCAAGGAAAAACAGGGACGAACACCGGGGAGCTGTTTTTT. Its protein is CASSQGKTGTNTGELFF.

This chain joins TRBV27 and TRBJ2-5; the match to TRBD2 covers 9 bases. CDR1 is MNHEY and CDR2 is SMNVEV in the germline V gene (reference sequence). The CDR3 runs to 15 residues. After removal of 5 bases from V and 4 bases from J, the junction contained 8 bases not matched to a gene. This CDR3 is CASSPPAGGGETQYF. In DNA form, the CDR3 reads TGTGCCAGCAGTCCCCCCGCGGGGGGGGGAGAGACCCAGTACTTC.

This sequence joins TRBV7-8 and TRBJ2-7, with D maybe TRBD2 (7 bases). The ends were cut back, 5 bases at V and 1 base at J, with 12 bases in the middle. This CDR3 region has 14 residues. CDR1 SGHVS and CDR2 FQNEAQ come from the germline V gene. Here the CDR3 reads CASSSGTSSYEQYF. The CDR3, as DNA: TGTGCCAGCAGCAGCGGGACAAGTTCCTACGAGCAGTACTTC.

J is TRBJ2-2 and V is TRBV13; D is undetermined. The CDR3 runs to 12 residues. Trimming left V 5 bases short and J 5 bases short, with 6 bases between. Germline lookup yields CDR1 PRHDT and CDR2 FYEKMQ (reference sequence). The CDR3 region has the DNA TGTGCCAGCAGCCAACCTACCGGGGAGCTGTTTTTT. It yields the protein CASSQPTGELFF. Supplemented by reference TRBV13 and TRBJ2-2, the full variable domain reads AAGVIQSPRHLIKEKRETATLKCYPIPRHDTVYWYQQGPGQDPQFLISFYEKMQSDKGSIPDRFSAQQFSDYHSELNMSSLELGDSALYFCASSQPTGELFFGEGSRLTVL.

This clone appeared once. This chain links TRBV5-1 with TRBJ2-7, with 9 bases identical to TRBD1. The CDR3 totals 15 residues. Germline V gene data show CDR1 as SGHRS and CDR2 as YFSETQ. The trim removed 5 bases at V and 6 bases at J, leaving 12 bases unmatched. In DNA, the CDR3 is TGCGCCAGCAGGTCTGGACAGGGGATGGAGAGCGAGCAGTACTTC. As protein: CASRSGQGMESEQYF.

V gene TRBV6-5 combines with J gene TRBJ2-1; D not resolved. CDR1 and CDR2 (germline): MNHEY, SVGAGI. CDR3 length: 11 residues. V lost 8 bases and J 6 bases, leaving 8 bases between the germline ends. CDR3 nucleotides: TGTGCCAGCGGCGCGGCCAATGAGCAGTTCTTC. This gives the protein CASGAANEQFF.

The rearrangement uses TRBV27 and TRBJ1-1; D perhaps matches TRBD1 (5 bases). CDR1 and CDR2 (germline): MNHEY, SMNVEV (reference sequence). This CDR3 has 17 amino acids. With 1 base removed from V and 6 bases from J, the gap between germline ends came to 21 bases. The CDR3 reads CASSLLVVGRWGAEAFF. Here the CDR3 DNA reads TGTGCCAGCAGTTTATTAGTAGTCGGCAGGTGGGGCGCTGAAGCTTTCTTT.

This chain joins TRBV7-6 and TRBJ2-1; no reliable D call. Germline V gene lookup returns CDR1 SGHVS and CDR2 FNYEAQ. CDR3 length equals 12 residues. Trimming took 5 bases from V and 10 from J, leaving 12 bases between them. CDR3 sequence: CASSLYNAEQFF. CDR3 DNA sequence: TGTGCCAGCAGCCTCTATAACGCGGAGCAGTTCTTC.

This chain joins TRBV6-4 and TRBJ1-1; D might be TRBD1 (5 bases). The CDR3 extends over 14 amino acids. CDR1 and CDR2 from the germline V gene are MRHNA and SNTAGT. V was pared by 5 bases and J by 7 bases, with 17 bases between. The CDR3: CASSSFPGGGEAFF. CDR3 DNA: TGTGCCAGCAGTTCCTTCCCCGGGGGGGGTGAAGCTTTCTTT.

The chain carries TRBV28 and TRBJ2-3; TRBD2 matches at 13 bases. The CDR3 contains 15 residues. CDR1 MDHEN and CDR2 SYDVKM come from the germline V gene. The V segment lost 6 bases and the J segment 5 bases; nucleotides outside the gene matches: 5. CDR3 in amino acids: CASRGLAGQLDTQYF. CDR3 sequence (DNA): TGTGCCAGCAGGGGACTAGCGGGGCAGTTAGATACGCAGTATTTT.

The chain couples TRBV6-5 to TRBJ2-7; TRBD1 is a possible D gene (6 bases). The V end lost 10 bases, the J end lost 0 bases, and 16 bases lay between the germline ends. The length of the CDR3 is 14 residues. Germline V gives CDR1 MNHEY, CDR2 SVGAGI. The CDR3 protein is CATQGIGPSYEQYF. CDR3 DNA sequence: TGTGCCACACAGGGAATTGGGCCCTCCTACGAGCAGTACTTC.

The chain is built from TRBV6-5 and TRBJ2-2; 7 nucleotides agree with TRBD1. The CDR3 runs 14 residues. The germline V gene encodes CDR1 MNHEY and CDR2 SVGAGI. With 6 bases clipped from V and 4 bases from J, the junction kept 5 bases outside the gene matches. The CDR3 nucleotides read TGTGCCAGCAGCCTCACAGGGGCCACCGGGGAGCTGTTTTTT. Its translation is CASSLTGATGELFF.

CDR3 nucleotides: TGTGCCAGCAGCTTAGAAGGGGGGAGCACAGATACGCAGTATTTT. This translates into CASSLEGGSTDTQYF. This chain joins TRBV7-9 and TRBJ2-3, with D perhaps given as TRBD1 or TRBD2 (6 bases each). This CDR3 contains 15 residues. V lost 1 base, J lost 0 bases, and 8 bases lay in between. Germline lookup yields CDR1 SEHNR and CDR2 FQNEAQ (reference sequence).

The V gene is TRBV7-2, the J gene TRBJ2-7; TRBD1 might be the D (5 bases). The V gene lost 7 bases and the J gene lost 0 bases, with 13 bases spanning the gap. The CDR3 sequence is 14 residues long. Germline assignment: CDR1 SGHTA and CDR2 FQGNSA. Written as DNA, the CDR3 is TGTGCCAGCACCTCTTCTAGGGGCTCCTACGAGCAGTACTTC. This codes for CASTSSRGSYEQYF.